This TCR beta chain was observed in a study of OX40 agonist ivuxolimab in advanced cancers. At the level of the study: Participants could have had prior anti-PD-1, anti-PD-L1 or anti-CTLA-4 therapy, and around 43% had some. Study-level results: Clonal expansion by week 6 occurred in CD4+ and CD8+ blood T cells (at 0.1 to 3.0 mg/kg).

This table comes from immunoSEQ multiplex PCR, and its TCRdb copy is limited to in-frame clones, with some not included. The sample lists about 20,000 clones, approximately 83% occurring once. Regarding this clone: What it binds is not known.

The germline CDR1 and CDR2 sequences are MDHEN and SYDVKM. The CDR3 sequence is 14 residues long. V gave up 3 bases and J gave up 5 bases, with 14 bases separating them. Specimen: CD4+ or CD8+ T cells sorted from blood, collected in a trial of the OX40 agonist ivuxolimab. The chain has TRBV28 and TRBJ2-7; no firm D call. The clonotype comes from an adult with an advanced solid tumor such as melanoma, head and neck, liver or kidney cancer. The CDR3 loop reads CASSFRLPGNEQYF. The CDR3 nucleotides read TGTGCCAGCAGTTTTCGGTTGCCAGGCAACGAGCAGTACTTC. Drawing the rest from reference TRBV28 and TRBJ2-7, the complete variable domain is DVKVTQSSRYLVKRTGEKVFLECVQDMDHENMFWYRQDPGLGLRLIYFSYDVKMKEKGDIPEGYSVSREKKERFSLILESASTNQTSMYLCASSFRLPGNEQYFGPGTRLTVT.